Below, 17 T cell receptor beta chains from the same sample are listed, as sequenced in a study of shared clonotypes between healthy human individuals. TCRdb's copy holds only in-frame clones and misses some; the assay was immunoSEQ multiplex PCR. The data hold more than 1 million clones, with about four fifths observed a single time. Input material: memory CD4+ T cells from PBMCs. Indicated subset: CD45RA-negative fraction. The receptors were gathered from a man between 18 and 35 years old in good health. Some clones in this sample may be carry-over from other donors' samples.

Only a few counts were recorded for this clone. The chain is built from TRBV29-1 and TRBJ1-1; weak D call: TRBD1 (6 bases). This CDR3 is 14 amino acids long. The V and J ends lost 6 bases and 2 bases respectively, with 16 bases between them. Germline CDR1 reads SQVTM; CDR2 reads ANQGSEA. The CDR3: CSVGKRTANTEAFF. CDR3 in DNA: TGCAGCGTCGGTAAAAGGACAGCAAACACTGAAGCTTTCTTT.

Ten or more counts support this clone. V and J are TRBV16 and TRBJ1-2; D is perhaps TRBD1 (6 bases). The length of the CDR3 is 14 residues. Germline assignment: CDR1 KGHSY and CDR2 FQNENV. Trimming pared 2 bases from V and 2 bases from J, leaving 9 bases between. The CDR3 DNA reads TGTGCCAGCAGCCAAATTACAGGGAACTATGGCTACACCTTC. Translation: CASSQITGNYGYTF.

Concerning this clone itself: With a much larger clone just one base away, this may be a read error. The chain carries TRBV11-2 and TRBJ2-1; D is undetermined. CDR3 length: 14 amino acids. Germline-derived CDR1 and CDR2 are SGHAT and FQNNGV. V was clipped by 0 bases and J by 0 bases, with 3 bases between them. The CDR3 is CASSLEGSYNEQFF. CDR3 sequence (DNA): TGTGCCAGCAGCTTAGAGGGCTCCTACAATGAGCAGTTCTTC. The full variable domain, completed using reference TRBV11-2 and TRBJ2-1, is EAGVAQSPRYKIIEKRQSVAFWCNPISGHATLYWYQQILGQGPKLLIQFQNNGVVDDSQLPKDRFSAERLKGVDSTLKIQPAKLEDSAVYLCASSLEGSYNEQFFGPGTRLTVL.

Only a few counts were recorded for this clone. The chain combines TRBV7-8 with TRBJ2-7; 14 nucleotides align to TRBD2. In germline, CDR1 is SGHVS, CDR2 FQNEAQ. Trimming at V came to 5 bases and at J to 3 bases, leaving 3 bases not matched to a gene. The CDR3 has 15 amino acids. CDR3 amino acids: CASSPGLAGVYEQYF. In DNA, the CDR3 is TGTGCCAGCAGCCCGGGACTAGCGGGAGTCTACGAGCAGTACTTC.

V usage is TRBV5-1 and J usage is TRBJ2-3, with TRBD1 identical over 7 bases. The CDR3 sequence is 17 residues long. Germline CDR1 is SGHRS and CDR2 is YFSETQ. The V gene end was trimmed by 3 bases and the J gene end by 0 bases; junction bases not matched to a gene: 10. The CDR3 spells CASSSAPGGPSTDTQYF. For the CDR3, the DNA is TGCGCCAGCAGCTCGGCGCCAGGGGGTCCTAGCACAGATACGCAGTATTTT.

This chain joins TRBV21-1 and TRBJ1-4. TRBV21-1 is a listed pseudogene. The CDR3 covers 15 residues. The CDR3 sequence: CASSRRGATNEKLFF. The CDR3 DNA reads as TGTGCCAGCAGCCGCCGGGGTGCAACTAATGAAAAACTGTTTTTT.

This clone is a singleton in its sample. This rearrangement joins TRBV29-1 to TRBJ2-7, with D unclear. The germline V and J ends were trimmed by 3 bases and 4 bases, with 10 bases remaining between them. Germline CDR1 SQVTM, CDR2 ANQGSEA. This CDR3 contains 12 residues. The CDR3 loop is CSVELGPYEQYF. The CDR3 DNA follows: TGCAGCGTTGAGTTAGGACCTTACGAGCAGTACTTC.

This sequence joins TRBV14 and TRBJ2-5; D may be TRBD2 (6 bases). Trimming left V 0 bases short and J 3 bases short, with 17 bases between. CDR1 is SGHDN, CDR2 FVKESK, per germline. This CDR3 is 17 amino acids long. CDR3 region: CASSQDRGNRPEETQYF. DNA for the CDR3: TGTGCCAGCAGCCAAGATCGGGGGAATAGGCCCGAAGAGACCCAGTACTTC.

The gene calls are TRBV5-4 and TRBJ2-1, with 10 bases aligning to TRBD2. The CDR3 consists of 19 residues. CDR1 and CDR2 from the germline V gene are SGHNT and YYREEE (reference sequence). V trimming: 1 base; J trimming: 6 bases; junction bases outside the gene matches: 16. The CDR3 sequence: CASSLPTAGASGSPNEQFF. The CDR3, as DNA: TGTGCCAGCAGCTTGCCTACCGCGGGGGCTAGCGGGAGTCCCAATGAGCAGTTCTTC.

The chain couples TRBV5-6 to TRBJ1-3; D gene ambiguous. The CDR3 contains 15 residues. Germline lookup yields CDR1 SGHDT and CDR2 YYEEEE. Trimming stripped 0 bases from V and 4 bases from J, with 11 bases between. CDR3 in amino acids: CASSLDGRQGNTIYF. The CDR3 nucleotides are TGTGCCAGCAGCTTGGACGGACGACAAGGAAACACCATATATTTT.

The chain carries TRBV6-1 and TRBJ2-5, with 9 positions matching TRBD1. After removal of 9 bases from V and 4 bases from J, the junction contained 9 bases not matched to a gene. The CDR3 loop spans 14 amino acids. The germline gives CDR1 MNHNS, CDR2 SASEGT. Written as DNA, the CDR3 is TGTGCCAGTCTCGTGACAGGGGGGCGAGAGACCCAGTACTTC. Its translation is CASLVTGGRETQYF.

V gene TRBV19 combines with J gene TRBJ2-7; 7 positions match TRBD1. After removal of 3 bases from V and 0 bases from J, the junction contained 2 bases not matched to a gene. This CDR3 contains 14 residues. From germline, CDR1 is LNHDA and CDR2 SQIVND (reference sequence). CDR3 coding DNA: TGTGCCAGTAGTATGGACAGGTCCTCCTACGAGCAGTACTTC. It yields the protein CASSMDRSSYEQYF. Combining the CDR3 with reference TRBV19 and TRBJ2-7 gives the whole variable domain DGGITQSPKYLFRKEGQNVTLSCEQNLNHDAMYWYRQDPGQGLRLIYYSQIVNDFQKGDIAEGYSVSREKKESFPLTVTSAQKNPTAFYLCASSMDRSSYEQYFGPGTRLTVT.

The chain is built from TRBV7-2 and TRBJ2-5; the D gene could be TRBD1 or TRBD2 (7 bases each). CDR3 length equals 15 residues. From germline, CDR1 is SGHTA and CDR2 FQGNSA. The ends were cut back, 6 bases at V and 1 base at J, with 15 bases in the middle. The DNA of the CDR3 is TGTGCCAGCAGTCCAAGGGAGGGGGCCCAAGAGACCCAGTACTTC. Translation: CASSPREGAQETQYF.

On this clone itself: The sample carries other DNA sequences with the same CDR3. The chain's CDR3 is CATSRAGSDYGYTF. The CDR3 coding sequence is TGTGCCACCAGCAGAGCAGGGTCCGACTATGGCTACACCTTC. The chain links TRBV15 to TRBJ1-2; TRBD1 is a possible D gene (5 bases). Germline V gene data show CDR1 as LNHNV and CDR2 as YYDKDF (reference sequence). There are 14 residues in the CDR3. The ends were cut back, 1 base at V and 3 bases at J, with 9 bases in the middle. The whole variable domain, remainder taken from reference TRBV15 and TRBJ1-2, is DAMVIQNPRYQVTQFGKPVTLSCSQTLNHNVMYWYQQKSSQAPKLLFHYYDKDFNNEADTPDNFQSRRPNTSFCFLDIRSPGLGDTAMYLCATSRAGSDYGYTFGSGTRLTVV.

This sequence joins TRBV7-3 and TRBJ2-1; 10 nucleotides match TRBD2. The CDR3 covers 15 residues. The germline V gene has CDR1 SGHTA and CDR2 FQGTGA. V gave up 5 bases and J gave up 5 bases; unmatched junction bases: 6. As DNA, the CDR3 is TGTGCCAGCAGCACGAGGACTAGCGGCCACAATGAGCAGTTCTTC. This translates into CASSTRTSGHNEQFF.

This clone was recorded once. The chain carries TRBV7-2 and TRBJ2-6; D call uncertain. This CDR3 is 17 amino acids long. V lost 2 bases to trimming and J lost 0 bases, with 11 bases between them. Germline assignment: CDR1 SGHTA and CDR2 FQGNSA. DNA for the CDR3: TGTGCCAGCAGCTTACGGTCACGAAACTCTGGGGCCAACGTCCTGACTTTC. This sequence encodes CASSLRSRNSGANVLTF.

The chain links TRBV5-8 to TRBJ1-5; no firm D call. Germline loops: CDR1 SGHTS, CDR2 YDEGEE. Between the trimmed V and J ends, which lost 2 bases and 4 bases, there was a span of 7 bases. This CDR3 contains 13 residues. In DNA, the CDR3 is TGTGCCAGCAGCTTTAAAGGGAATCAGCCCCAGCATTTT. Amino acid sequence: CASSFKGNQPQHF. The complete variable domain, with remaining parts taken from reference TRBV5-8 and TRBJ1-5, reads EAGVTQSPTHLIKTRGQQATLRCSPISGHTSVYWYQQALGLGLQFLLWYDEGEERNRGNFPPRFSGRQFPNYSSELNVNALELEDSALYLCASSFKGNQPQHFGDGTRLSIL.